Presented here are 25 T cell receptor beta chains from one specimen sequenced in a study of cytomegalovirus exposure and HLA in healthy donors. PCR employed 60 Vbeta and 13 Jbeta primers. This table comes from immunoSEQ multiplex PCR, and its TCRdb copy is limited to in-frame clones, with some not included. This table holds approximately 220,000 clones, approximately 70% found once. Material: PBMCs. These TCRs come from a woman in her thirties in good health and CMV-seronegative.

The V gene is TRBV18, the J gene TRBJ1-2; 10 bases line up with TRBD1. The germline V gene encodes CDR1 KGHSH and CDR2 LQKENI. CDR3 length equals 17 residues. J gave up 5 bases and V 0 bases, and 9 bases lay outside the gene matches. CDR3 in DNA: TGTGCCAGCTCACCACCAATGACAGGGGGCGCGTATTATGGCTACACCTTC. Translated: CASSPPMTGGAYYGYTF.

The V call is TRBV7-9, the J call TRBJ2-3, with unresolved D. Germline V CDR1 and CDR2: SEHNR, FQNEAQ (reference sequence). CDR3 length equals 13 residues. Trimming pared 5 bases from V and 4 bases from J, leaving 10 bases between. This CDR3 is CASSLTRSDTQYF. CDR3 bases: TGTGCCAGCAGCCTCACGAGATCAGATACGCAGTATTTT.

The chain carries TRBV30 and TRBJ2-2; weak D call: TRBD2 (5 bases). V lost 1 base, J lost 7 bases, and 10 bases lay in between. CDR1 is GTSNPN, CDR2 SVGIG, per germline (reference sequence). The CDR3 is 13 amino acids. Written as DNA, the CDR3 is TGTGCCTGGAGTGCGGCGAGGGTCGGGGAGCTGTTTTTT. It yields the protein CAWSAARVGELFF.

This clone came up once. This chain connects TRBV5-1 to TRBJ2-7; 9 bases align to TRBD1. The J segment lost 0 bases and the V segment lost 4 bases, leaving 5 bases of the junction unmatched. The CDR3 length is 15 residues. The germline V gene encodes CDR1 SGHRS and CDR2 YFSETQ. The CDR3 loop reads CASSARTGDSYEQYF. The CDR3, as DNA: TGCGCCAGCAGCGCCCGGACAGGGGACTCCTACGAGCAGTACTTC.

V gene TRBV5-5 combines with J gene TRBJ1-1; D is possibly TRBD1 (6 bases). The CDR3 loop spans 16 amino acids. V was pared by 0 bases and J by 10 bases, with 22 bases between. CDR1 SGHKS and CDR2 YYEKEE come from the germline V gene (reference sequence). This chain's CDR3 is CASSLEISGTLSGAFF. CDR3 nucleotide sequence: TGTGCCAGCAGCTTGGAGATCTCCGGGACACTTTCGGGAGCTTTCTTT.

This clone was seen just once. The gene calls are TRBV11-2 and TRBJ2-2, with unresolved D. V lost 5 bases and J 7 bases, leaving 5 bases between the germline ends. The CDR3 consists of 11 residues. The V gene's germline CDR1 is SGHAT and CDR2 FQNNGV. The CDR3 sequence is CASSPSGELFF. In DNA form, the CDR3 reads TGTGCCAGCAGCCCTAGCGGGGAGCTGTTTTTT.

In its sample, this clone was seen once. The CDR3 DNA follows: TGCGCCAGCAGCTTGGGGGGACAGCCCCCAGATACGCAGTATTTT. Residues: CASSLGGQPPDTQYF. This sequence joins TRBV5-1 and TRBJ2-3; 7 bases map to TRBD1. V gave up 0 bases and J gave up 4 bases; unmatched junction bases: 5. This CDR3 has 15 residues. Germline CDR1 reads SGHRS; CDR2 reads YFSETQ.

This chain connects TRBV7-9 to TRBJ1-1; unclear D gene. From germline, CDR1 is SEHNR and CDR2 FQNEAQ (reference sequence). CDR3 length equals 14 residues. V lost 1 base, J lost 2 bases, and 8 bases lay in between. CDR3 in amino acids: CASSLGLRNTEAFF. As DNA, the CDR3 is TGTGCCAGCAGCTTAGGACTACGAAACACTGAAGCTTTCTTT.

A single count supports this clone. This chain joins TRBV28 and TRBJ2-7, with a possible D match to TRBD2 (6 bases). V shed 4 bases and J shed 1 base, with 11 bases lying between them. CDR3 length: 14 residues. CDR1 is MDHEN, CDR2 SYDVKM, per germline. The chain's CDR3 is CASSSGSGSYEQYF. CDR3 bases: TGTGCCAGCAGTTCTGGTAGCGGTTCCTACGAGCAGTACTTC.

The genes are TRBV6-1 and TRBJ1-4; 8 bases agree with TRBD1. V lost 6 bases and J lost 0; bases outside the gene matches: 3. The CDR3 is 15 residues long. Germline CDR1 and CDR2: MNHNS and SASEGT. CDR3 DNA sequence: TGTGCCAGCAGGGACAGGGACGCAACTAATGAAAAACTGTTTTTT. This sequence encodes CASRDRDATNEKLFF.

The sample holds a few counts of this clone. The rearrangement joins TRBV10-3 to TRBJ2-3; D gene uncertain. V was shortened by 4 bases and J by 2 bases, with 4 bases between the two germline ends. The CDR3 has 12 amino acids. CDR1 and CDR2 (germline): ENHRY, SYGVKD. This CDR3 is CAISGDTDTQYF. DNA of the CDR3: TGTGCCATCAGTGGAGACACAGATACGCAGTATTTT.

This chain joins TRBV30 and TRBJ2-1; the match to TRBD2 covers 7 bases. Unmatched junction bases numbered 11, after V lost 2 bases and J lost 4 bases. The CDR3 has 16 residues. CDR1 is GTSNPN, CDR2 SVGIG, per germline (reference sequence). The DNA of the CDR3 is TGTGCCTGGAGTCCCTGGGGGGAGGGCTCATACAATGAGCAGTTCTTC. This translates into CAWSPWGEGSYNEQFF.

The gene calls are TRBV29-1 and TRBJ2-3; 12 bases map to TRBD2. Unmatched junction bases numbered 7, after V lost 4 bases and J lost 2 bases. This CDR3 has 16 amino acids. Germline CDR1 is SQVTM and CDR2 is ANQGSEA. This CDR3 is CSVAPASGGATDTQYF. Here the CDR3 DNA reads TGCAGCGTTGCTCCGGCTAGCGGGGGGGCCACAGATACGCAGTATTTT.

The genes are TRBV6-5 and TRBJ2-7; D perhaps matches TRBD1 (6 bases). The germline V and J ends were trimmed by 0 bases and 3 bases, with 12 bases remaining between them. Germline V gene data show CDR1 as MNHEY and CDR2 as SVGAGI. The CDR3 spans 15 residues. CDR3: CASSYSGTPDYEQYF. The CDR3 nucleotides are TGTGCCAGCAGTTACTCCGGGACACCAGACTACGAGCAGTACTTC.

The chain links TRBV30 to TRBJ1-4, with TRBD1 matching 7 bases. The CDR3 has 13 amino acids. The V segment lost 4 bases and the J segment 8 bases; nucleotides outside the gene matches: 7. Per germline, CDR1 GTSNPN and CDR2 SVGIG (reference sequence). This CDR3 reads CAWNRGLGEKLFF. Here the CDR3 DNA reads TGTGCCTGGAACAGGGGTTTAGGCGAAAAACTGTTTTTT.

This clone has just a few counts. The chain carries TRBV18 and TRBJ1-6; TRBD1 is a possible D gene (6 bases). Germline V gives CDR1 KGHSH, CDR2 LQKENI. The length of the CDR3 is 16 residues. Trimming stripped 1 base from V and 8 bases from J, with 15 bases between. The CDR3, as DNA: TGTGCCAGCTCACCACGTGCAGGGGCTAGGGATTCACCCCTCCACTTT. Translated, it gives CASSPRAGARDSPLHF.

This chain links TRBV27 with TRBJ1-5; D unclear. CDR1 is MNHEY, CDR2 SMNVEV, per germline (reference sequence). Deletions cut 5 bases from V and 0 bases from J, with 14 bases between. The CDR3 is 16 residues long. CDR3 sequence reads: CASSPTEGYSNQPQHF. CDR3 coding DNA: TGTGCCAGCAGTCCTACAGAGGGTTATAGCAATCAGCCCCAGCATTTT.

This clone appeared a few times. The rearrangement links TRBV7-3 to TRBJ2-3; 11 bases map to TRBD2. V was clipped by 5 bases and J by 5 bases; unmatched bases: 6. Germline V gives CDR1 SGHTA, CDR2 FQGTGA. The CDR3 is 15 residues long. As DNA, the CDR3 is TGTGCCAGCAGCCAACTAGCGGGAGTCGTAGATACGCAGTATTTT. Residues: CASSQLAGVVDTQYF.

This rearrangement joins TRBV7-2 to TRBJ2-1, with 13 bases identical to TRBD2. Germline lookup yields CDR1 SGHTA and CDR2 FQGNSA. V was pared by 2 bases and J by 9 bases, with 4 bases of the junction left unmatched. The CDR3 covers 15 residues. The CDR3 here is CASSLTSGREGEQFF. CDR3 DNA: TGTGCCAGCAGCTTAACTAGCGGGAGGGAGGGTGAGCAGTTCTTC.

This clone was detected only a few times. The V and J genes are TRBV4-2 and TRBJ1-1; D is unclear. Trimming pared 0 bases from V and 2 bases from J, leaving 10 bases between. In germline, CDR1 is LGHNA, CDR2 YNFKEQ. CDR3 length equals 15 residues. The CDR3 here is CASSQDVGVNTEAFF. CDR3 nucleotides: TGTGCCAGCAGCCAAGATGTAGGAGTTAACACTGAAGCTTTCTTT.

The rearrangement links TRBV25-1 to TRBJ2-5; weak D call: TRBD2 (6 bases). Between the trimmed V and J ends, which lost 2 bases and 5 bases, there was a span of 18 bases. Germline lookup yields CDR1 MGHDK and CDR2 SYGVNS. The CDR3 is 16 amino acids. The DNA of the CDR3 is TGTGCCAGCAGTGAAGGCAGAACCGGACGGGGGGAGACCCAGTACTTC. Translating it yields CASSEGRTGRGETQYF.

This clone was observed a few times. The CDR3 ends on some other residue instead of the conserved phenylalanine or tryptophan, so this is likely a read error. The chain uses TRBV5-1 and TRBJ2-7; the match to TRBD1 covers 7 bases. The CDR3 totals 15 residues. Germline V lookup: CDR1 SGHRS, CDR2 YFSETQ. CDR3 sequence: CGSSLVQGTDGEQYL. DNA for the CDR3: TGCGGCAGCAGCTTGGTACAGGGGACAGACGGCGAGCAGTACTTG.

The V and J genes are TRBV5-8 and TRBJ2-2; 7 bases fit TRBD2. After removal of 1 base from V and 5 bases from J, the junction contained 11 bases not matched to a gene. CDR1 and CDR2 from the germline V gene are SGHTS and YDEGEE. The CDR3 consists of 17 residues. The CDR3 nucleotides are TGTGCCAGCAGCTTGTTGAGTCGGGGGGACGAGACCGGGGAGCTGTTTTTT. Encoded protein: CASSLLSRGDETGELFF.

The J gene is TRBJ2-5, the V gene TRBV29-1; TRBD2 aligns across 7 bases. Germline V lookup: CDR1 SQVTM, CDR2 ANQGSEA. The CDR3 extends over 15 amino acids. Trimming took 4 bases from V and 2 from J; bases not matched to a gene: 10. This CDR3 reads CSVGFLGGRQETQYF. For the CDR3, the DNA is TGCAGCGTTGGGTTTCTAGGCGGGAGACAAGAGACCCAGTACTTC. Together with reference TRBV29-1 and TRBJ2-5, the CDR3 gives the full variable domain: SAVISQKPSRDICQRGTSLTIQCQVDSQVTMMFWYRQQPGQSLTLIATANQGSEATYESGFVIDKFPISRPNLTFSTLTVSNMSPEDSSIYLCSVGFLGGRQETQYFGPGTRLLVL.

This rearrangement joins TRBV11-2 to TRBJ2-7, with D tentatively TRBD2 (5 bases). Germline values: CDR1 SGHAT, CDR2 FQNNGV. CDR3 length: 15 residues. The germline V and J ends were trimmed by 0 bases and 2 bases, with 11 bases remaining between them. CDR3 sequence reads: CASSLEPGLAYEQYF. In nucleotides, the CDR3 is TGTGCCAGCAGCTTAGAACCAGGACTGGCCTACGAGCAGTACTTC.